These T cell receptor beta chains were read from a single sample in a study of response to subunit inactivated influenza vaccine. TCRdb passed the RT-PCR reads through MiXCR, listing each CDR3 protein once. The repertoire holds 170,000 or so distinct CDR3 sequences, with around 10% as singletons. This sample comprised CD8+ T cells sorted from PBMCs, obtained about 24 months after vaccination. These receptors were collected from a man between 50 and 70 years old who received an inactivated influenza vaccine. Each CDR3 is given with its conserved first and last residue. The D gene is left open where the match is weak. Only part of the rows carry a size: once, few, many, or a class if the clone is expanded.

NA	NA	TRBJ2-3	TRBV29-1	TGCAGCGTTGAATCGGGACGCACAGAGACGCAGTATTTT	CSVESGRTETQYF
TRBD1	few	TRBJ1-6	TRBV7-2	TGTGCCAGCAGCTTAGGGACAGGAGTTCCTAATTCACCCCTCCACTTT	CASSLGTGVPNSPLHF
NA	many	TRBJ2-1	TRBV29-1	TGCAGCGTTGAAGAGATGAGGGGAGGCACCTACAATGAGCAGTTCTTC	CSVEEMRGGTYNEQFF
NA	few	TRBJ2-7	TRBV6-2/TRBV6-3	TGTGCCAGCAGTCCTTCGAGCGAGCAGTACTTC	CASSPSSEQYF
NA	NA	TRBJ2-1	TRBV28	TGTGCCAGCAGTTTTAGGACAGAAACCTACAATGAGCAGTTCTTC	CASSFRTETYNEQFF
TRBD2	NA	TRBJ2-3	TRBV6-5	TGTGCCAGCAGTTACTCGGAGGGAGGGTCAGATACGCAGTATTTC	CASSYSEGGSDTQYF
TRBD2	few	TRBJ2-5	TRBV12-5	TGTGCTAGCCAGCGGGAGGGCCTCAAGACCCAGTACTTC	CASQREGLKTQYF
TRBD2	NA	TRBJ2-1	TRBV11-1	TGTGCCAGCAGCTTACGGCGGGTCCCCCGGGAGGGGTACTCCTACAATGAGCAGTTCTTC	CASSLRRVPREGYSYNEQFF
NA	few	TRBJ2-1	TRBV30	TGTGCCTGGAGTGAGGACCTCTCTGTCGCGAATGAGCAGTTCTTC	CAWSEDLSVANEQFF
TRBD1	NA	TRBJ1-6	TRBV6-2/TRBV6-3	TGTGCCAGCACCAGGACAGGGGAGGGTTCACCCCTCCACTTT	CASTRTGEGSPLHF
NA	NA	TRBJ2-1	TRBV12-3/TRBV12-4	TGTGCCAGCAGTTTAGTTGCTAATGAGCAGTTCTTC	CASSLVANEQFF
NA	once	TRBJ2-1	TRBV7-6	TGTGCCAGCAGCTTAGAGGGGGATAGTTCCTACAATGAGCAGTTCTTC	CASSLEGDSSYNEQFF
TRBD2	many	TRBJ2-3	TRBV4-3	TGCGCCAGCAGCCAGGCGGGGGGCAGCACAGATACGCAGTATTTT	CASSQAGGSTDTQYF
NA	few	TRBJ1-1	TRBV6-5	TGTGCCAGCAGTTACTCTGGGGAATTCGGTTCTGAAGCTTTCTTT	CASSYSGEFGSEAFF
TRBD1	few	TRBJ2-6	TRBV4-3	TGCGCCAGCAGCCAAACGGACAGGGGGCCCTCTGGGGCCAACGTCCTGACTTTC	CASSQTDRGPSGANVLTF
NA	NA	TRBJ2-6	TRBV12-3/TRBV12-4	TGTGCCAGCAGTCTACAGTGGACCCCATTCTCTGGGGCCAACGTCCTGACTTTC	CASSLQWTPFSGANVLTF
NA	NA	TRBJ2-7	TRBV7-6	TGTGCCAGCAGCTTAAGTACTAGTTTCTCCTACGAGCAGTACTTC	CASSLSTSFSYEQYF
TRBD2	few	TRBJ2-1	TRBV20-1	TGCAGTGCTAGAGGCTCGCGGGAGAGCTCCTACAATGAGCAGTTCTTC	CSARGSRESSYNEQFF
NA	few	TRBJ2-3	TRBV12-3/TRBV12-4	TGTGCCAGCAGTATACTAGACTCTAGCACAGATACGCAGTATTTT	CASSILDSSTDTQYF
NA	few	TRBJ1-4	TRBV4-3	TGCGCCAGCAGCCCGTTGGACAGAAATAATGAAAAACTGTTTTTT	CASSPLDRNNEKLFF
NA	NA	TRBJ2-5	TRBV3-1	TGTGCCAGCAGCAGCCGGACGGGGCAAGAGACCCAGTACTTC	CASSSRTGQETQYF
TRBD1	many	TRBJ1-6	TRBV20-1	TGCAGTGCTAGGCCCTTGACAGGGAGTTATTCACCCCTCCACTTT	CSARPLTGSYSPLHF
NA	NA	TRBJ1-1	TRBV10-3	TGTGCCATCAGTGAGTCCGGGACCGTAAACGAAGCTTTCTTT	CAISESGTVNEAFF
NA	few	TRBJ1-1	TRBV9	TGTGCCAGCAGCGTATCGGTAGGGTCCGGGCAAGCTTTCTTT	CASSVSVGSGQAFF
NA	NA	TRBJ2-7	TRBV15	TGTGCCACCAGCAGAGGAGAGGCGGGCTGGGACGAGCAGTACTTC	CATSRGEAGWDEQYF
NA	NA	TRBJ2-7	TRBV7-2	TGTGCCAGCAGCTTATCTCCGACGACCTACTACGAGCAGTACTTC	CASSLSPTTYYEQYF
NA	few	TRBJ1-4	TRBV4-1	TGCGCCAGCAGCCAGTTAGCAGGAAAGGGGGAAGAAAAACTGTTTTTT	CASSQLAGKGEEKLFF
NA	NA	TRBJ2-2	TRBV7-9	TGTGCCAGCAGCCCCGAGGACAGAGCGAACACCGGGGAGCTGTTTTTT	CASSPEDRANTGELFF
NA	few	TRBJ2-7	TRBV27	TGTGCCAGCAGTTTAAGGGCAGGGGAGGCCTACGAGCAGTACTTC	CASSLRAGEAYEQYF
NA	NA	TRBJ2-1	TRBV5-1	TGCGCCAGCAGATTAGTGATGGGTAACAATGAGCAGTTCTTC	CASRLVMGNNEQFF
NA	few	TRBJ2-7	TRBV6-5	TGTGCCAGTGGAGACTCATACTACGAGCAGTACTTC	CASGDSYYEQYF
TRBD1	NA	TRBJ1-1	TRBV2	TGTGCCAGCAGTGAAACAGGAGGGGACAGCGAAGCTTTCTTT	CASSETGGDSEAFF
TRBD1	NA	TRBJ2-7	TRBV12-3/TRBV12-4	TGTGCCAGCAGTCGGGCCTGGACAGGGGGCGCCTCCTACGAGCAGTACTTC	CASSRAWTGGASYEQYF
NA	few	TRBJ2-1	TRBV30	TGTGCCTGGAGTGTACTAGCCCGGGGTAACTACAATGAGCAGTTCTTC	CAWSVLARGNYNEQFF
TRBD1	few	TRBJ2-7	TRBV11-2	TGTGCCAGCAGCCCTTATCCCCGGACAGGGGACTACGAGCAGTACTTC	CASSPYPRTGDYEQYF
TRBD1	many	TRBJ2-7	TRBV10-3	TGTGCCATCAGTGAGCCGTCGGACAGGGGGACCTACGAGCAGTACTTC	CAISEPSDRGTYEQYF
NA	NA	TRBJ2-7	TRBV7-2	TGTGCCAGCAGCTCGGGACTCTACGCCTACGAGCAGTACTTC	CASSSGLYAYEQYF
TRBD2	NA	TRBJ2-2	TRBV6-1	TGTGCCAGCAGTCTGCGGGGGGGCACCGGGGAGCTGTTTTTT	CASSLRGGTGELFF
TRBD1	few	TRBJ2-3	TRBV4-3	TGCGCCAGCAGCCAGCAGGACAGGGGAGGAGATACGCAGTATTTT	CASSQQDRGGDTQYF
NA	many	TRBJ2-1	TRBV7-2	TGTGCCAGCAGCTATGCCCCGTACAATGAGCAGTTCTTC	CASSYAPYNEQFF
NA	few	TRBJ2-7	TRBV27	TGTGCCAGCAGTCCAACTGGGACTTTATCCTACGAGCAGTACTTC	CASSPTGTLSYEQYF
NA	few	TRBJ1-1	TRBV5-5	TGTGCCAGCAGCCGCGACAGGATTAACACTGAAGCTTTCTTT	CASSRDRINTEAFF
NA	few	TRBJ2-3	TRBV28	TGTGCCAGCAGGTGGAAGGATTACACAGATACGCAGTATTTT	CASRWKDYTDTQYF
NA	NA	TRBJ2-5	TRBV14	TGTGCCAGCAGCCACACCCCCTTGAGGGGGGTATACCAAGAGACCCAGTACTTC	CASSHTPLRGVYQETQYF
NA	few	TRBJ2-7	TRBV6-1	TGTGCCAGCAGTGAAGCTGGACACTACTACGAGCAGTACTTC	CASSEAGHYYEQYF
TRBD2	NA	TRBJ2-2	TRBV9	TGTGCCAGCAGCGACGAGCGGGATTGGAACACCGGGGAGCTGTTTTTT	CASSDERDWNTGELFF
NA	many	TRBJ1-2	TRBV6-2/TRBV6-3	TGTGCCAGCACTATAGGGGCGAGAGGCTACACCTTC	CASTIGARGYTF
NA	many	TRBJ1-1	TRBV4-3	TGCGCCAGCAGCCAAGACTTGGGGGGTTCGACCGCTGAAGCTTTCTTT	CASSQDLGGSTAEAFF
NA	few	TRBJ2-5	TRBV29-1	TGCAGCGTTGAAGGAACACAGGGAACCCAGTACTTC	CSVEGTQGTQYF
NA	many	TRBJ2-2	TRBV6-1	TGTGCCAGCAGTGATATGGGGTTGTACACCGGGGAGCTGTTTTTT	CASSDMGLYTGELFF
TRBD2	few	TRBJ2-3	TRBV4-1	TGCGCCAGCAGCCACTTGCCGGGACTAGCGGGGGCCCCGGGATACGCAGATACGCAGTATTTT	CASSHLPGLAGAPGYADTQYF
NA	NA	TRBJ2-2	TRBV24-1	TGTGCCACCAGTGATTTCTCCAAGTGGGGATTTGCCGGGGAGCTGTTTTTT	CATSDFSKWGFAGELFF
NA	many	TRBJ2-7	TRBV7-2	TGTGCCAGCAGCCTTACGGCCTTTACCTACGAGCAGTACTTC	CASSLTAFTYEQYF
TRBD2	NA	TRBJ2-2	TRBV4-3	TGCGCCAGCAGCCAAGGCCAGCCGGGACTATTTCTTCTTCCCGGGGAGCTGTTTTTT	CASSQGQPGLFLLPGELFF
TRBD1	once	TRBJ1-2	TRBV6-5	TGTGCCAGCAGGTATGGGACAGGGGATCTCACCTTC	CASRYGTGDLTF
NA	many	TRBJ2-2	TRBV10-3	TGTGCCGTCGGCGACGCGAACACCGGGGAGCTGTTTTTT	CAVGDANTGELFF
NA	NA	TRBJ2-4	TRBV4-1	TGCGCCAGCAGCCTGACAGCTCTAGCCAAAAACATTCAGTACTTC	CASSLTALAKNIQYF
TRBD2	few	TRBJ2-1	TRBV27	TGTGCCAGCAGTTTATTTTGGCTAGCGGGGAGCTCCTACAATGAGCAGTTCTTC	CASSLFWLAGSSYNEQFF
NA	many	TRBJ2-2	TRBV4-3	TGCGCCAGCAGCCAAGATAGTCGGGTGGGACGGAACACCGGGGAGCTGTTTTTT	CASSQDSRVGRNTGELFF
NA	few	TRBJ2-1	TRBV4-2	TGTGCCAGCAGCCAGGAGACCCAGTCAGGGGATGAGCAGTTCTTC	CASSQETQSGDEQFF